This T cell receptor beta chain was profiled in a study of blood T cell repertoires in COVID-19. Looking at the study overall: Samples of COVID-19 (acute and convalescent) were obtained from the United States, Italy and Spain.

Original methodology: The assay estimated nucleated cells by amplifying reference gene primers. This table comes from immunoSEQ multiplex PCR, and its TCRdb copy is limited to in-frame clones, with some not included. V and J calls and clone size are as listed in that table; D and trimming were resolved from the DNA. The sample holds approximately 240,000 clones, around 80% seen once. Germline-derived CDR1 and CDR2 are SGHVS and FNYEAQ. J was trimmed by 6 bases and V by 1 base; bases with no gene match: 7. CDR3 length: 16 residues. The clonotype comes from a woman older than 75 with active or convalescent COVID-19. The sample consisted of peripheral blood. The chain couples TRBV7-6 to TRBJ1-3; 9 bases match TRBD1. The DNA for the CDR3 is TGTGCCAGCAGCTTAGGGACAGGGGACTTTGTAAACACCATATATTTT. Its protein product is CASSLGTGDFVNTIYF.